Listed below are T cell receptor beta chains from one sample, sequenced in a study of CD8+CD57+ T cells in acquired aplastic anemia. TCRdb independently ran MiXCR on the reads; one entry per CDR3 protein. The sample yields about 68,000 distinct CDR3 sequences, around half seen once. The sample consisted of sorted CD4+, CD8+, or CD8+CD57+ T cells (not recorded which) from PBMCs. Every receptor here comes from a human donor in good health, serving as a control. The CDR3 runs from the conserved cysteine through the conserved F or W. A D gene is named only where the DNA matches it firmly. For some rows the clone size is stated as once, few or many, or as a class when expanded; others skip it.

d_call,clone_size,v_call,j_call,cdr3_aa,cdr3_nt
NA,NA,TRBV7-8,TRBJ1-3,CASSLGRHGNTIYF,TGTGCCAGCAGCTTAGGCCGGCATGGAAACACCATATATTTT
TRBD2,many,TRBV20-1,TRBJ2-7,CSAIVSGGPITYEQYF,TGCAGTGCTATTGTCAGCGGGGGGCCGATTACCTACGAGCAGTACTTC
NA,many,TRBV15,TRBJ2-5,CATSRAPSPSGQQETQYF,TGTGCCACCAGCAGAGCCCCCTCCCCGTCGGGACAACAAGAGACCCAGTACTTC
NA,few,TRBV6-2/TRBV6-3,TRBJ2-6,CASSYICLANVLTF,TGTGCCAGCAGTTACATTTGTTTAGCCAACGTCCTGACTTTC
TRBD1,many,TRBV27,TRBJ1-5,CASRLYRDRISNQPQHF,TGTGCCAGCAGACTGTACCGGGACAGGATTAGCAATCAGCCCCAGCATTTT
NA,NA,TRBV7-2,TRBJ2-7,CASSYTVGYEQYF,TGTGCCAGCAGCTATACAGTGGGCTACGAGCAGTACTTC
NA,NA,TRBV6-1,TRBJ1-5,CASSALGNQPQHF,TGTGCCAGCAGCGCCCTCGGCAATCAGCCCCAGCATTTT
TRBD1,many,TRBV13,TRBJ1-6,CASSPGGATYNSPLHF,TGTGCCAGCAGCCCAGGGGGGGCTACCTATAATTCACCCCTCCACTTT
NA,NA,TRBV7-9,TRBJ2-5,CASSQSGRKETQYF,TGTGCCAGCAGCCAATCAGGGAGGAAAGAGACCCAGTACTTC
NA,medium-sized,TRBV25-1,TRBJ2-6,CASSGRTLGSGANVLTF,TGTGCCAGCAGTGGTCGGACCCTTGGCTCTGGGGCCAACGTCCTGACTTTC
TRBD1,NA,TRBV9,TRBJ2-1,CASSVRTGVPHEQFF,TGTGCCAGCAGCGTAAGGACAGGGGTCCCTCATGAGCAGTTCTTC
NA,once,TRBV7-7,TRBJ2-5,CASSFGLKETQYF,TGTGCTAGCAGCTTCGGTCTCAAAGAGACCCAGTACTTC
NA,NA,TRBV7-2,TRBJ1-2,CASSFGGSGYTF,TGTGCCAGCAGCTTTGGGGGGAGTGGCTACACCTTC
NA,NA,TRBV6-1,TRBJ1-1,CASTKKAFTEAFF,TGTGCCAGCACCAAAAAGGCGTTCACTGAAGCTTTCTTT
NA,many,TRBV27,TRBJ1-1,CASSLMGDDEAFF,TGTGCCAGCAGTTTAATGGGGGACGATGAAGCTTTCTTT
TRBD1,NA,TRBV19,TRBJ1-6,CASRLGTGDNSPLHF,TGTGCCAGTAGATTGGGGACAGGGGATAATTCACCCCTCCACTTT
TRBD1,NA,TRBV5-1,TRBJ1-2,CASSLDGQGDGYTF,TGCGCCAGCAGCTTAGACGGACAGGGGGACGGCTACACCTTC
NA,NA,TRBV4-3,TRBJ2-7,CASSQSQGTYEQYF,TGCGCCAGCAGCCAGTCACAGGGTACCTACGAGCAGTACTTC
NA,NA,TRBV29-1,TRBJ2-1,CSVGYNEQFF,TGCAGCGTGGGCTACAATGAGCAGTTCTTC
TRBD2,NA,TRBV10-2,TRBJ2-7,CASSELGGGDSSYEQYF,TGCGCCAGCAGTGAGTTGGGGGGGGGAGACTCCTCCTACGAGCAGTACTTC
NA,many,TRBV14,TRBJ2-1,CASSQGWGTYNEQFF,TGTGCCAGCAGCCAAGGGTGGGGAACTTACAATGAGCAGTTCTTC
NA,many,TRBV9,TRBJ1-3,CASSVVDSGNTIYF,TGTGCCAGCAGCGTAGTAGACTCTGGAAACACCATATATTTT
NA,NA,TRBV19,TRBJ1-5,CASSSQSNQPQHF,TGTGCCAGTAGTTCGCAGTCGAATCAGCCCCAGCATTTT
NA,NA,TRBV2,TRBJ2-6,CASSLRNVLTF,TGTGCCAGCAGTCTCCGAAACGTCCTGACTTTC
NA,NA,TRBV10-3,TRBJ2-6,CAISASGANVLTF,TGTGCCATCTCGGCCTCTGGGGCCAACGTCCTGACTTTC
NA,NA,TRBV15,TRBJ2-7,CATSRDRRYRAYEQYF,TGTGCCACCAGCAGAGATCGCCGGTACAGGGCCTACGAGCAGTACTTC
TRBD2,NA,TRBV5-1,TRBJ2-7,CASSDGLAGGPGYEQYF,TGCGCCAGCAGCGACGGACTAGCGGGAGGGCCCGGTTACGAGCAGTACTTC
TRBD2,NA,TRBV25-1,TRBJ2-1,CASSGPRKMSSGTLYNEQFF,TGTGCCAGCAGTGGACCAAGAAAGATGTCTAGCGGGACTCTCTACAATGAGCAGTTCTTC
NA,many,TRBV4-1,TRBJ2-7,CASSRRGHPGKEQYF,TGCGCCAGCAGCCGGAGGGGACACCCTGGGAAAGAGCAGTACTTC
NA,NA,TRBV20-1,TRBJ1-1,CSARTGLGNTEAFF,TGCAGTGCCCGAACAGGGCTTGGGAACACTGAAGCTTTCTTT
NA,few,TRBV6-2/TRBV6-3,TRBJ1-6,CASSARANPSPLHF,TGTGCCAGCAGTGCGAGAGCAAATCCATCACCCCTCCACTTT
NA,once,TRBV2,TRBJ1-2,CASSDCRGAECGYTF,TGTGCCAGCAGTGATTGTCGGGGGGCAGAGTGTGGCTACACCTTC
NA,NA,TRBV20-1,TRBJ1-2,CSAIPGYTF,TGCAGTGCTATCCCTGGCTACACCTTC
NA,NA,TRBV4-1,TRBJ2-2,CASSQDYPGVGTGELFF,TGCGCCAGCAGCCAAGACTACCCGGGGGTGGGCACCGGGGAGCTGTTTTTT
TRBD1,many,TRBV5-4,TRBJ1-2,CASSGDSNYGYTF,TGTGCCAGCAGCGGGGACAGTAACTATGGCTACACCTTC
NA,many,TRBV5-4,TRBJ2-3,CASSLAQGNTDTQYF,TGTGCCAGCAGCTTGGCACAGGGAAACACAGATACGCAGTATTTT
TRBD1,many,TRBV27,TRBJ2-7,CASSLRTGDYEQYF,TGTGCCAGCAGTTTAAGGACAGGGGACTACGAGCAGTACTTC
NA,NA,TRBV19,TRBJ1-6,CASSIAAGSPLHF,TGTGCCAGTAGTATAGCAGCGGGATCACCCCTCCACTTT
TRBD2,NA,TRBV10-3,TRBJ2-7,CAISETSGATYEQYF,TGTGCCATCAGTGAGACTAGCGGGGCTACCTACGAGCAGTACTTC
NA,NA,TRBV5-6,TRBJ2-7,CASSTGQLGEQYF,TGTGCCAGCAGCACCGGACAGTTGGGGGAGCAGTACTTC
NA,NA,TRBV19,TRBJ1-1,CASSIWTPARNTEAFF,TGTGCCAGTAGTATTTGGACTCCGGCGAGGAACACTGAAGCTTTCTTT
NA,NA,TRBV2,TRBJ2-7,CASSEWWSSYEQYF,TGTGCCAGCAGTGAATGGTGGAGCTCCTACGAGCAGTACTTC
TRBD1,NA,TRBV10-3,TRBJ1-5,CAISDSTGRGNQPQHF,TGTGCCATCAGTGATTCGACAGGGAGAGGCAATCAGCCCCAGCATTTT
TRBD1,few,TRBV7-2,TRBJ1-2,CASSFGTGGLYGYTF,TGTGCCAGCAGCTTCGGGACAGGAGGACTCTATGGCTACACCTTC
TRBD1,many,TRBV7-9,TRBJ1-1,CASSLTGGEAFF,TGTGCCAGCAGCCTTACAGGGGGTGAAGCTTTCTTT
NA,many,TRBV4-1,TRBJ1-4,CASSLLDRIKLFF,TGCGCCAGCAGCCTGCTCGACAGGATAAAACTGTTTTTT